The 30 T cell receptor beta chains below were found in one sample sequenced in a study of monozygotic twins with inflammatory bowel disease. TCRdb reworked the 5' RACE reads into one entry per CDR3 protein, no DNA. The record lists under 200,000 distinct CDR3 sequences, of which the ten most abundant hold approximately 2.8%. The sample was blood. The receptors were gathered from a human donor with ulcerative colitis or Crohn's disease, or a healthy co-twin of an affected twin (not recorded which).

V gene TRBV4-1 combines with J gene TRBJ1-2; TCRdb lists TRBD1, though no DNA is available to test this call. Germline V gives CDR1 MGHRA, CDR2 YSYEKL. The CDR3 has 15 amino acids. This chain's CDR3 is CASSQAGTANYGYTF.

The V call is TRBV2, the J call TRBJ1-5. The length of the CDR3 is 15 residues. Germline V gives CDR1 SNHLY, CDR2 FYNNEI. The CDR3 sequence: CASSEGRYSNQPQHF.

The V and J genes are TRBV30 and TRBJ2-3; the D call of TRBD2 rests on TCRdb alone, since no DNA is present to check it. CDR3 length: 15 residues. Germline V CDR1 and CDR2: GTSNPN, SVGIG (reference sequence). The CDR3: CAWTRSGRATDTQYF.

The chain combines TRBV7-2 with TRBJ2-1; TCRdb lists TRBD2, though no DNA is available to test this call. The CDR3 is 16 amino acids. From germline, CDR1 is SGHTA and CDR2 FQGNSA. The CDR3 reads CASSSQRELYSDEQFF.

The chain is built from TRBV19 and TRBJ2-1; TCRdb selects TRBD2, and the lack of DNA leaves this call unchecked. Germline V gives CDR1 LNHDA, CDR2 SQIVND (reference sequence). CDR3 length equals 17 residues. The CDR3 sequence: CASSIDTGLAEYNEQFF.

The gene calls are TRBV19 and TRBJ1-5. The CDR3 is made up of 15 amino acids. CDR1 LNHDA and CDR2 SQIVND come from the germline V gene (reference sequence). The CDR3 spells CASSIDVGGNQPQHF.

CDR3 amino acids: CSVKAGGGREQYF. This chain connects TRBV29-1 to TRBJ2-7; with no DNA, the TCRdb D assignment of TRBD2 cannot be verified. Looked up from germline, CDR1 is SQVTM and CDR2 is ANQGSEA. This CDR3 contains 13 residues.

The V and J genes are TRBV14 and TRBJ2-1; there is no DNA to check the TCRdb D call of TRBD1. CDR1 is SGHDN and CDR2 is FVKESK in the germline V gene. This CDR3 is built from 16 residues. CDR3 protein: CASSYGLLGGYIEQFF. The variable domain in full, completed from reference TRBV14 and TRBJ2-1, reads EAGVTQFPSHSVIEKGQTVTLRCDPISGHDNLYWYRRVMGKEIKFLLHFVKESKQDESGMPNNRFLAERTGGTYSTLKVQPAELEDSGVYFCASSYGLLGGYIEQFFGPGTRLTVL.

The chain is built from TRBV7-9 and TRBJ2-1; TCRdb lists TRBD1, though no DNA is available to test this call. Germline CDR1 SEHNR, CDR2 FQNEAQ (reference sequence). There are 14 residues in the CDR3. Here the CDR3 reads CASSSRDVYNEQFF.

The chain uses TRBV5-1 and TRBJ2-3. The CDR3 runs to 13 residues. Looked up from germline, CDR1 is SGHRS and CDR2 is YFSETQ. The CDR3 protein is CASSLDRADTQYF. The full variable domain, its missing parts supplied by reference TRBV5-1 and TRBJ2-3, is KAGVTQTPRYLIKTRGQQVTLSCSPISGHRSVSWYQQTPGQGLQFLFEYFSETQRNKGNFPGRFSGRQFSNSRSEMNVSTLELGDSALYLCASSLDRADTQYFGPGTRLTVL.

The J gene is TRBJ1-2, the V gene TRBV10-3; TCRdb gives TRBD1 as the D gene, but with no DNA this cannot be confirmed. CDR1 is ENHRY and CDR2 is SYGVKD in the germline V gene. CDR3 length equals 11 residues. The CDR3 loop is CAIGQTYGYTF.

V usage is TRBV5-1 and J usage is TRBJ2-1; TCRdb's D call, TRBD2, is unchecked because there is no DNA. CDR1 and CDR2 from the germline V gene are SGHRS and YFSETQ. CDR3 length equals 17 residues. The CDR3: CASSLEGAGSSYNEQFF. The full variable domain, its missing parts supplied by reference TRBV5-1 and TRBJ2-1, is KAGVTQTPRYLIKTRGQQVTLSCSPISGHRSVSWYQQTPGQGLQFLFEYFSETQRNKGNFPGRFSGRQFSNSRSEMNVSTLELGDSALYLCASSLEGAGSSYNEQFFGPGTRLTVL.

This rearrangement joins TRBV7-3 to TRBJ2-3; TCRdb lists TRBD2, though no DNA is available to test this call. Germline V CDR1 and CDR2: SGHTA, FQGTGA. CDR3 length equals 14 residues. Here the CDR3 reads CASSPGLEGDTQYF.

The chain combines TRBV10-3 with TRBJ2-7. Germline-derived CDR1 and CDR2 are ENHRY and SYGVKD. This CDR3 comprises 12 residues. CDR3 protein: CAISESGSTAYF.

The V gene is TRBV10-3, the J gene TRBJ1-4; the D call of TRBD1 rests on TCRdb alone, since no DNA is present to check it. Germline CDR1 and CDR2: ENHRY and SYGVKD. This CDR3 spans 15 amino acids. The CDR3 protein is CAISEQASTNEKLFF.

The rearrangement links TRBV7-3 to TRBJ2-1; with no DNA, the TCRdb D assignment of TRBD2 cannot be verified. Per germline, CDR1 SGHTA and CDR2 FQGTGA. The CDR3 runs to 14 residues. This CDR3 reads CASRSSGSYNERFF.

J is TRBJ2-2 and V is TRBV10-3. The CDR3 length is 15 residues. The germline V gene encodes CDR1 ENHRY and CDR2 SYGVKD. The CDR3 reads CAISAVWPHTGELFF.

The V and J genes are TRBV20-1 and TRBJ2-2; there is no DNA to check the TCRdb D call of TRBD1. The CDR3 spans 13 residues. The germline V gene encodes CDR1 DFQATT and CDR2 SNEGSKA (reference sequence). CDR3 protein: CSARLRGTGELFF.

The chain has TRBV5-4 and TRBJ2-5. Germline V gene lookup returns CDR1 SGHNT and CDR2 YYREEE (reference sequence). This CDR3 comprises 15 residues. The CDR3 is CASSLLVRHQETQYF.

The chain's CDR3 is CATSAEDRNYGYTF. This chain joins TRBV24-1 and TRBJ1-2; TCRdb's D call of TRBD1 is untestable without DNA. This CDR3 comprises 14 residues. The germline CDR1 and CDR2 sequences are KGHDR and SFDVKD.

CDR3: CATSRDLGGTDTQYF. The rearrangement links TRBV15 to TRBJ2-3; checking the TCRdb D call of TRBD1 is not possible without DNA. Germline CDR1 is LNHNV and CDR2 is YYDKDF (reference sequence). The length of the CDR3 is 15 residues.

This chain joins TRBV10-2 and TRBJ2-1. Germline assignment: CDR1 WSHSY and CDR2 SAAADI. This CDR3 comprises 13 residues. The CDR3 spells CASSENSYNEQFF.

The J gene is TRBJ2-1, the V gene TRBV7-3; TCRdb gives TRBD2 as the D gene, but with no DNA this cannot be confirmed. Germline V CDR1 and CDR2: SGHTA, FQGTGA. This CDR3 comprises 13 residues. The CDR3 is CASSSGGYNEQFF.

The CDR3 is CASSYEREYGYEQYF. The gene calls are TRBV6-2 or TRBV6-3 and TRBJ2-7; without DNA, the TCRdb call of TRBD2 cannot be checked. The CDR3 is 15 residues long. CDR1 and CDR2 from the germline V gene are MNHEY and SVGEGT.

The V gene is TRBV5-1, the J gene TRBJ2-5; the TCRdb D gene call, TRBD2, has no DNA to confirm it. This CDR3 region has 15 residues. Germline V gene lookup returns CDR1 SGHRS and CDR2 YFSETQ. CDR3 residues: CASSPGGSRQETQYF.

The rearrangement joins TRBV20-1 to TRBJ2-3; TCRdb picks TRBD2, but there is no DNA to check that call. Germline values: CDR1 DFQATT, CDR2 SNEGSKA (reference sequence). The CDR3 runs 13 residues. CDR3 loop: CSAEAVDTDTQYF.

The gene calls are TRBV7-2 and TRBJ2-2; TCRdb returns TRBD1, unconfirmable since there is no DNA. This CDR3 has 17 residues. Germline-derived CDR1 and CDR2 are SGHTA and FQGNSA. The CDR3 reads CASSPLLGRGNTGELFF.

This sequence joins TRBV7-6 and TRBJ1-6. The CDR3 extends over 17 amino acids. Germline V gene data show CDR1 as SGHVS and CDR2 as FNYEAQ. This CDR3 is CASSLAAGNSYNSPLHF.

The gene calls are TRBV28 and TRBJ1-5; TCRdb reports TRBD1, a call that lacks DNA to check it against. CDR3 size: 13 residues. CDR1 is MDHEN, CDR2 SYDVKM, per germline. The CDR3 region is CASIGGGNQPQHF. Filled out from reference TRBV28 and TRBJ1-5, the complete variable domain reads DVKVTQSSRYLVKRTGEKVFLECVQDMDHENMFWYRQDPGLGLRLIYFSYDVKMKEKGDIPEGYSVSREKKERFSLILESASTNQTSMYLCASIGGGNQPQHFGDGTRLSIL.

This chain joins TRBV5-1 and TRBJ2-7; the D gene TCRdb calls, TRBD1, cannot be checked with no DNA. Germline lookup yields CDR1 SGHRS and CDR2 YFSETQ. The CDR3 covers 15 residues. This CDR3 reads CASSLTSGAYYEQYF.